The 26 T cell receptor beta chains below were found in one sample sequenced in a study of cytomegalovirus exposure and HLA in healthy donors. Primers included in the PCR were 60 Vbeta and 13 Jbeta primers. The method was immunoSEQ multiplex PCR; TCRdb's version includes in-frame clones alone and lacks a portion of them. The table shows some 150,000 clones, with about four fifths occurring only once. The source material was PBMCs. These receptors were taken from a man aged 45-60 years in good health and CMV-seropositive.

The sample holds one count of this clone. This chain connects TRBV28 to TRBJ1-1, with D unresolved. Germline V lookup: CDR1 MDHEN, CDR2 SYDVKM. This CDR3 has 14 amino acids. Trimming removed 6 bases at V and 0 bases at J, with 11 bases between. The CDR3, as DNA: TGTGCCAGCAGCTTTTTCAGATTGAACACTGAAGCTTTCTTT. Translating it yields CASSFFRLNTEAFF.

This clone was picked up a small number of times. The chain couples TRBV10-3 to TRBJ1-1; TRBD1 is a possible D gene (5 bases). The CDR3 runs 15 residues. Germline V gene data show CDR1 as ENHRY and CDR2 as SYGVKD. Trimming pared 0 bases from V and 4 bases from J, leaving 12 bases between. CDR3 in DNA: TGTGCCATCAGTGAGTCGAAGGGGTTGGGCACTGAAGCTTTCTTT. Its protein is CAISESKGLGTEAFF.

The chain's CDR3 is CSVGTSSSTDTQYF. Here the CDR3 DNA reads TGCAGCGTGGGGACTAGCTCGTCCACAGATACGCAGTATTTT. J is TRBJ2-3 and V is TRBV29-1, with 9 positions matching TRBD2. The CDR3 is made up of 14 amino acids. With V trimmed by 6 bases and J by 2 bases, 6 bases remained unmatched. CDR1 is SQVTM and CDR2 is ANQGSEA in the germline V gene.

CDR3 region: CASSKPGGGYTF. Here the CDR3 DNA reads TGTGCCAGCAGTAAACCGGGGGGTGGCTACACCTTC. The chain couples TRBV27 to TRBJ1-2, with D possibly being TRBD1 (5 bases). V shed 5 bases and J shed 7 bases, with 11 bases lying between them. The CDR3 is made up of 12 amino acids. Germline values: CDR1 MNHEY, CDR2 SMNVEV (reference sequence).

The CDR3 nucleotides read TGCAGCGCCACACAGGGCTCTCTCGGGACCCAGTACTTC. Amino acids: CSATQGSLGTQYF. The chain has TRBV29-1 and TRBJ2-5; D may be TRBD1 (6 bases). The V gene lost 7 bases and the J gene lost 7 bases, with 19 bases spanning the gap. In germline, CDR1 is SQVTM, CDR2 ANQGSEA. CDR3 length equals 13 residues.

The chain uses TRBV11-2 and TRBJ1-2, with D maybe TRBD1 (6 bases). Germline values: CDR1 SGHAT, CDR2 FQNNGV. This CDR3 has 14 amino acids. Between the trimmed V and J ends, which lost 5 bases and 3 bases, there was a span of 13 bases. In DNA, the CDR3 is TGTGCCAGCAGCCCGGGGGCGGGGGACTATGGCTACACCTTC. It yields the protein CASSPGAGDYGYTF. Together with reference TRBV11-2 and TRBJ1-2, the CDR3 gives the full variable domain: EAGVAQSPRYKIIEKRQSVAFWCNPISGHATLYWYQQILGQGPKLLIQFQNNGVVDDSQLPKDRFSAERLKGVDSTLKIQPAKLEDSAVYLCASSPGAGDYGYTFGSGTRLTVV.

V is TRBV20-1 and J is TRBJ2-2, with no clear D. V shed 1 base and J shed 6 bases, with 3 bases lying between them. The CDR3 covers 11 residues. The germline V gene encodes CDR1 DFQATT and CDR2 SNEGSKA (reference sequence). Here the CDR3 reads CSARGPGELFF. CDR3 in DNA: TGCAGTGCTAGAGGGCCCGGGGAGCTGTTTTTT.

CDR3 protein: CASSRILLANSTDTQYF. In DNA, the CDR3 is TGTGCCAGCAGCAGAATTTTACTAGCTAATAGCACAGATACGCAGTATTTT. The chain joins TRBV21-1 to TRBJ2-3; the listed D gene, TRBD2, was not tested against the DNA. TRBV21-1 is noted as a pseudogene. The CDR3 extends over 17 amino acids.

The gene calls are TRBV6-4 and TRBJ2-1, with a tentative D call TRBD2 (6 bases). V gave up 2 bases and J gave up 8 bases, with 13 bases separating them. Germline V gene sequence: CDR1 MRHNA, CDR2 SNTAGT. The CDR3 totals 14 residues. CDR3 in DNA: TGTGCCAGCAGTGACAGAGGGACTTCTGATGAGCAGTTCTTC. This encodes CASSDRGTSDEQFF.

V gene TRBV11-2 combines with J gene TRBJ2-3, with D possibly being TRBD1 (6 bases). The germline V and J ends were trimmed by 7 bases and 0 bases, with 11 bases remaining between them. The CDR3 runs to 14 residues. Germline CDR1 is SGHAT and CDR2 is FQNNGV. CDR3 residues: CASKTGPSTDTQYF. The CDR3 bases are TGTGCCAGCAAAACAGGGCCTAGCACAGATACGCAGTATTTT. Complete variable domain (other parts from reference TRBV11-2 and TRBJ2-3): EAGVAQSPRYKIIEKRQSVAFWCNPISGHATLYWYQQILGQGPKLLIQFQNNGVVDDSQLPKDRFSAERLKGVDSTLKIQPAKLEDSAVYLCASKTGPSTDTQYFGPGTRLTVL.

This chain joins TRBV11-2 and TRBJ2-5, with 9 bases identical to TRBD2. The CDR3 spans 16 residues. Germline-derived CDR1 and CDR2 are SGHAT and FQNNGV. J lost 4 bases, V lost 5 bases, and 11 bases had no gene match. CDR3 residues: CASSVGASGNLETQYF. The CDR3 region has the DNA TGTGCCAGCAGCGTAGGGGCTAGCGGGAATTTAGAGACCCAGTACTTC.

Written as DNA, the CDR3 is TGTGCCAGCAGCGCGGACACCCACAATGAGCAGTTCTTC. Amino acids: CASSADTHNEQFF. The chain has TRBV7-2 and TRBJ2-1, with TRBD1 as a possible D gene (5 bases). From germline, CDR1 is SGHTA and CDR2 FQGNSA. V lost 5 bases and J 5 bases, leaving 10 bases between the germline ends. CDR3 length equals 13 residues.

The rearrangement joins TRBV2 to TRBJ2-7; D is possibly TRBD1 (7 bases). Between the trimmed V and J ends, which lost 7 bases and 6 bases, there was a span of 25 bases. Per germline, CDR1 SNHLY and CDR2 FYNNEI. This CDR3 region has 16 residues. Here the CDR3 DNA reads TGTGCCAGCAAGGGAGGCGTCGGCACAGGGGCCTGCGAGCAGTACTTC. Amino acid sequence: CASKGGVGTGACEQYF.

The chain is built from TRBV5-4 and TRBJ2-3; D remains ambiguous. This CDR3 region has 13 residues. Germline assignment: CDR1 SGHNT and CDR2 YYREEE (reference sequence). V lost 4 bases, J lost 5 bases, and 11 bases lay in between. CDR3 sequence (DNA): TGTGCCAGCAGCCAACAACTAAAAGATACGCAGTATTTT. This codes for CASSQQLKDTQYF.

The rearrangement uses TRBV6-1 and TRBJ2-2; 7 bases align to TRBD1. The germline CDR1 and CDR2 sequences are MNHNS and SASEGT. The CDR3 has 15 amino acids. The V and J ends lost 0 bases and 3 bases, in that order; junction bases with no gene match: 1. The CDR3 loop reads CASSEADRDTGELFF. CDR3 DNA: TGTGCCAGCAGTGAAGCCGACAGGGACACCGGGGAGCTGTTTTTT.

The rearrangement uses TRBV30 and TRBJ1-2; 9 nucleotides align to TRBD1. With V trimmed by 4 bases and J by 8 bases, 11 bases remained unmatched. Per the germline V gene, CDR1 is GTSNPN and CDR2 is SVGIG (reference sequence). CDR3 length: 14 residues. The CDR3 sequence is CAWTPGTGYGGYTF. The DNA for the CDR3 is TGTGCCTGGACCCCCGGGACAGGGTATGGCGGCTACACCTTC.

This clone was seen a few times. J is TRBJ2-3 and V is TRBV5-4; the D gene is possibly TRBD1 (5 bases). The germline V and J ends were trimmed by 1 base and 0 bases, with 9 bases remaining between them. The germline V gene has CDR1 SGHNT and CDR2 YYREEE (reference sequence). CDR3 length equals 15 residues. The CDR3 DNA reads TGTGCCAGCAGCTTGCCCGACAGTAGCACAGATACGCAGTATTTT. This codes for CASSLPDSSTDTQYF.

The rearrangement links TRBV19 to TRBJ2-3, with 9 bases that match TRBD2. The CDR3 covers 16 residues. Per the germline V gene, CDR1 is LNHDA and CDR2 is SQIVND (reference sequence). V dropped 8 bases and J dropped 1; count of bases not matched to a gene: 10. The CDR3 sequence is CASRPSGMVGTDTQYF. CDR3 DNA: TGTGCCAGTCGGCCTAGCGGGATGGTGGGCACAGATACGCAGTATTTT. The variable domain in full, completed from reference TRBV19 and TRBJ2-3, reads DGGITQSPKYLFRKEGQNVTLSCEQNLNHDAMYWYRQDPGQGLRLIYYSQIVNDFQKGDIAEGYSVSREKKESFPLTVTSAQKNPTAFYLCASRPSGMVGTDTQYFGPGTRLTVL.

The V and J genes are TRBV5-4 and TRBJ2-2, with 9 bases identical to TRBD2. CDR3 length: 17 amino acids. The germline CDR1 and CDR2 sequences are SGHNT and YYREEE (reference sequence). Trimming removed 4 bases from V and 5 bases from J; junction bases left unmatched: 12. The CDR3 region is CASSRADSGSQTGELFF. CDR3 in DNA: TGTGCCAGCAGCCGCGCGGATAGCGGGAGTCAAACCGGGGAGCTGTTTTTT.

V and J are TRBV7-9 and TRBJ1-1, with TRBD1 matching over 9 bases. Germline trimming cut 6 bases from V and 2 bases from J; bases unmatched to any gene: 7. Germline CDR1 reads SEHNR; CDR2 reads FQNEAQ (reference sequence). This CDR3 is 15 amino acids long. CDR3 amino acids: CASRPRTGDNTEAFF. CDR3 DNA: TGTGCCAGCAGACCTCGGACAGGGGATAACACTGAAGCTTTCTTT. The whole variable domain, filled in from reference TRBV7-9 and TRBJ1-1, reads DTGVSQNPRHKITKRGQNVTFRCDPISEHNRLYWYRQTLGQGPEFLTYFQNEAQLEKSRLLSDRFSAERPKGSFSTLEIQRTEQGDSAMYLCASRPRTGDNTEAFFGQGTRLTVV.

This clone was seen more than once but under ten times. Other DNA sequences in the sample encode the same CDR3. This chain joins TRBV2 and TRBJ1-6; no clear D. The CDR3 is 14 amino acids. V was trimmed by 5 bases and J by 0 bases, leaving 5 bases between them. The germline CDR1 and CDR2 sequences are SNHLY and FYNNEI. This chain's CDR3 is CASSRYSYNSPLHF. CDR3 coding DNA: TGTGCCAGCAGTCGCTACTCCTATAATTCACCCCTCCACTTT.

This clone was seen a single time. The chain is built from TRBV29-1 and TRBJ1-4; D is perhaps TRBD1 (5 bases). The germline V and J ends were trimmed by 4 bases and 8 bases, with 14 bases remaining between them. The CDR3 runs 13 residues. Germline V gives CDR1 SQVTM, CDR2 ANQGSEA. The CDR3 bases are TGCAGCGTTGGCAGGGATGTCGGGGAAAAACTGTTTTTT. Its translation: CSVGRDVGEKLFF.

The chain links TRBV5-1 to TRBJ2-1; D gene unclear. CDR3 length: 15 residues. Germline loops: CDR1 SGHRS, CDR2 YFSETQ. V was cut by 0 bases and J by 0 bases, with 7 bases left in between. CDR3 DNA sequence: TGCGCCAGCAGCTTGGCAGCGAGCTCCTACAATGAGCAGTTCTTC. This encodes CASSLAASSYNEQFF.

The V call is TRBV6-4, the J call TRBJ2-7; TRBD2 might be the D (6 bases). Germline CDR1 and CDR2: MRHNA and SNTAGT. There are 14 residues in the CDR3. V lost 4 bases and J 1 base, leaving 11 bases between the germline ends. CDR3 amino acids: CASSVVAGSYEQYF. CDR3 nucleotide sequence: TGTGCCAGCAGTGTCGTGGCGGGATCCTACGAGCAGTACTTC.

V usage is TRBV2 and J usage is TRBJ2-2, with a tentative D call TRBD1 (5 bases). V shed 6 bases and J shed 4 bases, with 12 bases lying between them. The CDR3 sequence is 14 residues long. Germline V gives CDR1 SNHLY, CDR2 FYNNEI. DNA of the CDR3: TGTGCCAGCAGAGGGGTCCGCAGCACCGGGGAGCTGTTTTTT. This gives the protein CASRGVRSTGELFF. Full variable domain (outside the CDR3, taken from reference TRBV2 and TRBJ2-2): EPEVTQTPSHQVTQMGQEVILRCVPISNHLYFYWYRQILGQKVEFLVSFYNNEISEKSEIFDDQFSVERPDGSNFTLKIRSTKLEDSAMYFCASRGVRSTGELFFGEGSRLTVL.

The rearrangement joins TRBV7-6 to TRBJ2-5; 9 nucleotides align to TRBD2. With V trimmed by 2 bases and J by 1 base, 5 bases remained unmatched. The CDR3 has 16 amino acids. Germline V lookup: CDR1 SGHVS, CDR2 FNYEAQ. This CDR3 reads CASSLLAGPRQETQYF. As DNA, the CDR3 is TGTGCCAGCAGCTTACTAGCGGGACCCCGCCAAGAGACCCAGTACTTC.